The next 30 T cell receptor beta chains were all read from a single sample in a study of pediatric ulcerative colitis. The method was immunoSEQ multiplex PCR; TCRdb's version includes in-frame clones alone and lacks a portion of them. Here the sample spans 20,000 to 25,000 clones, about 65% being singletons. During colonoscopy, one to two rectal pinch biopsies were collected. Sequencing used gut tissue. The receptors shown here come from a boy between 5 and 17 years old with severe ulcerative colitis.

The chain recombines TRBV2 with TRBJ1-1; D may be TRBD1 (5 bases). The germline V gene encodes CDR1 SNHLY and CDR2 FYNNEI. This CDR3 has 15 amino acids. Trimming took off 2 bases at V and 1 base at J, with 11 bases between the two ends. CDR3 sequence: CASSERQPQNTEAFF. DNA for the CDR3: TGTGCCAGCAGTGAAAGACAGCCACAGAACACTGAAGCTTTCTTT.

The chain joins TRBV5-1 to TRBJ1-1; possible D gene TRBD1, 5 bases. Germline V gene data show CDR1 as SGHRS and CDR2 as YFSETQ. Deletions cut 0 bases from V and 0 bases from J, with 18 bases between. The CDR3 runs 18 residues. The CDR3 region has the DNA TGCGCCAGCAGCTTGGTCCCCGACAGACGCAATATGAACACTGAAGCTTTCTTT. Protein: CASSLVPDRRNMNTEAFF.

The rearrangement joins TRBV7-9 to TRBJ2-5; 10 nucleotides agree with TRBD2. Germline V lookup: CDR1 SEHNR, CDR2 FQNEAQ (reference sequence). The CDR3 spans 16 residues. V dropped 1 base and J dropped 3; count of bases not matched to a gene: 5. Written as DNA, the CDR3 is TGTGCCAGCAGCTTAGTGGCTAGCGGGGGAAAAGAGACCCAGTACTTC. Residues: CASSLVASGGKETQYF.

The CDR3 DNA is TGTGCCAGCTGGAGGACAGGGGGCACCTACGAGCAGTACTTC. Its protein is CASWRTGGTYEQYF. The chain links TRBV27 to TRBJ2-7; 11 bases fit TRBD1. Germline V gene data show CDR1 as MNHEY and CDR2 as SMNVEV (reference sequence). The CDR3 runs to 14 residues. J gave up 2 bases and V 8 bases, and 5 bases lay outside the gene matches.

This chain links TRBV5-1 with TRBJ2-7; D gene unclear. The CDR3 spans 13 residues. Looked up from germline, CDR1 is SGHRS and CDR2 is YFSETQ. V was clipped by 4 bases and J by 3 bases, with 11 bases between them. This chain's CDR3 is CASSLTADYEQYF. DNA of the CDR3: TGCGCCAGCAGCCTCACTGCGGACTACGAGCAGTACTTC.

This chain joins TRBV7-2 and TRBJ2-1; a possible D gene is TRBD1 (5 bases). CDR3 length: 14 amino acids. CDR1 SGHTA and CDR2 FQGNSA come from the germline V gene. V lost 0 bases, J lost 9 bases, and 12 bases lay in between. CDR3 sequence reads: CASSLAPGQGEQFF. The CDR3 DNA reads TGTGCCAGCAGCTTAGCACCGGGTCAGGGTGAGCAGTTCTTC.

This clone has just a few counts. This chain uses TRBV6-5 with TRBJ1-1, with 7 bases fitting TRBD1. J was trimmed by 4 bases and V by 5 bases; bases with no gene match: 4. CDR3 length equals 13 residues. Germline CDR1 reads MNHEY; CDR2 reads SVGAGI. CDR3 region: CASSNRGFTEAFF. The CDR3 coding sequence is TGTGCCAGCAGTAACAGGGGCTTCACTGAAGCTTTCTTT.

The count of this clone is one. This chain uses TRBV2 with TRBJ1-3, with a tentative D call TRBD1 (6 bases). V was shortened by 7 bases and J by 5 bases, with 12 bases between the two germline ends. The CDR3 is 13 residues long. Germline CDR1 reads SNHLY; CDR2 reads FYNNEI. For the CDR3, the DNA is TGTGCCAGCAACGGACAGCTCCGAAACACCATATATTTT. Translating it yields CASNGQLRNTIYF.

This clone has just a few counts. V usage is TRBV15 and J usage is TRBJ1-2; weak D call: TRBD1 (5 bases). V gave up 1 base and J gave up 5 bases, with 14 bases separating them. Looked up from germline, CDR1 is LNHNV and CDR2 is YYDKDF (reference sequence). The CDR3 contains 15 residues. CDR3 protein: CATSRGPVTGYGYTF. The DNA for the CDR3 is TGTGCCACCAGCAGAGGGCCAGTAACAGGATATGGCTACACCTTC.

In this sample, this clone turned up a few times. The rearrangement links TRBV28 to TRBJ2-1, with 11 bases aligning to TRBD2. With V trimmed by 7 bases and J by 8 bases, 13 bases remained unmatched. CDR3 length equals 16 residues. CDR1 is MDHEN and CDR2 is SYDVKM in the germline V gene. CDR3 loop: CASNIIAGGRYHEQFF. CDR3 in DNA: TGTGCCAGCAATATAATAGCGGGGGGGCGTTATCATGAGCAGTTCTTC.

CDR3 protein: CASSRGLAGGWSSYNEQFF. The CDR3 nucleotides are TGTGCCAGCAGCCGCGGACTAGCGGGGGGCTGGAGCTCCTACAATGAGCAGTTCTTC. V and J are TRBV7-2 and TRBJ2-1, with 14 bases that match TRBD2. Losses at the gene ends were 5 bases for V and 0 bases for J; bases not matched to a gene: 9. This CDR3 has 19 amino acids. In germline, CDR1 is SGHTA, CDR2 FQGNSA.

The V and J genes are TRBV7-9 and TRBJ2-3; D gene ambiguous. The CDR3 covers 14 residues. V gave up 1 base and J gave up 4 bases, with 9 bases separating them. Germline CDR1 SEHNR, CDR2 FQNEAQ (reference sequence). The CDR3 coding sequence is TGTGCCAGCAGCTTAGGGGTGGCGGCAGATACGCAGTATTTT. Its protein product is CASSLGVAADTQYF.

For the CDR3, the DNA is TGTGCCAGTACTGCGGGACAGACTTCGAACACTGAAGCTTTCTTT. Protein product: CASTAGQTSNTEAFF. V and J are TRBV19 and TRBJ1-1; 7 bases are shared with TRBD1. The CDR3 has 15 amino acids. Germline V gene sequence: CDR1 LNHDA, CDR2 SQIVND (reference sequence). V shed 7 bases, J shed 1 base, and the junction held 9 bases outside the gene matches.

This chain joins TRBV29-1 and TRBJ1-6, with a possible D match to TRBD1 (5 bases). The CDR3 extends over 13 amino acids. Germline values: CDR1 SQVTM, CDR2 ANQGSEA. With 6 bases removed from V and 7 bases from J, the gap between germline ends came to 13 bases. In DNA, the CDR3 is TGCAGCGTCTTGACAGATAGGAATTCACCCCTCCACTTT. Translated, it gives CSVLTDRNSPLHF.

The V gene is TRBV21-1, the J gene TRBJ2-2; the table calls TRBD2, which could not be checked here. TRBV21-1 corresponds to a pseudogene. There are 17 residues in the CDR3. The CDR3 reads CAGGHLTSGGDTGELFF. CDR3 nucleotides: TGTGCCGGAGGACACCTTACTAGCGGGGGTGACACCGGGGAGCTGTTTTTT.

V gene TRBV9 combines with J gene TRBJ1-4; D is unresolved. Per germline, CDR1 SGDLS and CDR2 YYNGEE. The CDR3 totals 13 residues. Trimming cost V 7 bases and J 7 bases, with 14 bases left between them. The CDR3 sequence: CASGVGDGEKLFF. Here the CDR3 DNA reads TGTGCCAGCGGGGTGGGAGATGGTGAAAAACTGTTTTTT.

This clone turned up a few times. V is TRBV6-5 and J is TRBJ1-6; D gene unclear. The V gene lost 6 bases and the J gene lost 5 bases, with 8 bases spanning the gap. Germline V lookup: CDR1 MNHEY, CDR2 SVGAGI. This CDR3 is 13 amino acids long. As DNA, the CDR3 is TGTGCCAGCAGACGGGGAAATAATTCACCCCTCCACTTT. Its protein is CASRRGNNSPLHF.

J is TRBJ1-6 and V is TRBV30; 9 bases align to TRBD1. The CDR3 length is 15 residues. The germline CDR1 and CDR2 sequences are GTSNPN and SVGIG (reference sequence). CDR3 residues: CASKQGASYNSPLHF. The CDR3 DNA reads TGTGCTTCGAAACAGGGGGCTTCTTATAATTCACCCCTCCACTTT. The whole variable domain, filled in from reference TRBV30 and TRBJ1-6, reads SQTIHQWPATLVQPVGSPLSLECTVEGTSNPNLYWYRQAAGRGLQLLFYSVGIGQISSEVPQNLSASRPQDRQFILSSKKLLLSDSGFYLCASKQGASYNSPLHFGNGTRLTVT.

In the case of this clone: The identical CDR3 is also encoded by other nucleotide sequences in the sample. The chain carries TRBV7-3 and TRBJ1-1; maybe TRBD1 (5 bases). The CDR3 has 13 residues. The germline V gene has CDR1 SGHTA and CDR2 FQGTGA. Trimming removed 5 bases from V and 1 base from J, with 8 bases in between. CDR3 residues: CASSVDRNTEAFF. CDR3 nucleotides: TGTGCCAGCAGCGTAGACAGGAACACTGAAGCTTTCTTT.

The chain links TRBV30 to TRBJ1-6; 7 bases match TRBD1. Trimming took 0 bases from V and 9 from J; bases not matched to a gene: 5. The germline CDR1 and CDR2 sequences are GTSNPN and SVGIG (reference sequence). This CDR3 is built from 14 residues. The CDR3 nucleotides read TGTGCCTGGAGTGTTCAGGGGGGCTCTTCACCCCTCCACTTT. Translated: CAWSVQGGSSPLHF.

Sample share makes this clone medium-sized. This chain joins TRBV6-5 and TRBJ1-4; 10 positions agree with TRBD1. CDR3 length: 14 amino acids. The germline CDR1 and CDR2 sequences are MNHEY and SVGAGI. Trimming at V came to 6 bases and at J to 6 bases, leaving 4 bases not matched to a gene. The DNA for the CDR3 is TGTGCCAGCAGGCCGACAGGGGGCTATGAAAAACTGTTTTTT. Protein product: CASRPTGGYEKLFF.

The chain links TRBV5-6 to TRBJ2-3; D is ambiguous. V was clipped by 1 base and J by 0 bases, with 3 bases between them. Germline values: CDR1 SGHDT, CDR2 YYEEEE. This CDR3 is built from 13 residues. CDR3 sequence (DNA): TGTGCCAGCAGCTTGTCTAGCACAGATACGCAGTATTTT. It specifies CASSLSSTDTQYF. Looking up the rest from reference TRBV5-6 and TRBJ2-3 gives the full variable domain: DAGVTQSPTHLIKTRGQQVTLRCSPKSGHDTVSWYQQALGQGPQFIFQYYEEEERQRGNFPDRFSGHQFPNYSSELNVNALLLGDSALYLCASSLSSTDTQYFGPGTRLTVL.

The chain has TRBV5-1 and TRBJ2-3, with 7 bases lining up with TRBD1. The length of the CDR3 is 15 residues. The V gene end was trimmed by 4 bases and the J gene end by 4 bases; junction bases not matched to a gene: 9. Per the germline V gene, CDR1 is SGHRS and CDR2 is YFSETQ. In DNA, the CDR3 is TGCGCCAGCAGCCCGACAGGGACCGCAGCAGATACGCAGTATTTT. Its protein is CASSPTGTAADTQYF. Complete variable domain (other parts from reference TRBV5-1 and TRBJ2-3): KAGVTQTPRYLIKTRGQQVTLSCSPISGHRSVSWYQQTPGQGLQFLFEYFSETQRNKGNFPGRFSGRQFSNSRSEMNVSTLELGDSALYLCASSPTGTAADTQYFGPGTRLTVL.

This clone came up once. The chain joins TRBV2 to TRBJ1-2; D gene unclear. The CDR3 sequence is 11 residues long. The V gene's germline CDR1 is SNHLY and CDR2 FYNNEI. V dropped 2 bases and J dropped 3 bases, with 1 base sitting between them. The CDR3 DNA reads as TGTGCCAGCAGTGAACACTATGGCTACACCTTC. Amino acid sequence: CASSEHYGYTF.

The chain links TRBV7-9 to TRBJ1-4; D is unclear. The V gene's germline CDR1 is SEHNR and CDR2 FQNEAQ (reference sequence). The CDR3 runs to 14 residues. The V gene lost 0 bases and the J gene lost 9 bases, with 11 bases spanning the gap. CDR3 sequence (DNA): TGTGCCAGCAGCTTAGCGCTTCAGACCCAAAAACTGTTTTTT. As protein: CASSLALQTQKLFF.

This chain joins TRBV6-1 and TRBJ1-6, with 8 bases fitting TRBD1. The V gene's germline CDR1 is MNHNS and CDR2 SASEGT. This CDR3 contains 15 residues. V shed 6 bases and J 5 bases; nucleotides not matched to a gene: 6. This CDR3 reads CASSAPGQDNSPLHF. CDR3 nucleotides: TGTGCCAGCAGCGCACCGGGACAGGATAATTCACCCCTCCACTTT.

V gene TRBV29-1 combines with J gene TRBJ1-2; 10 bases line up with TRBD1. Losses at the gene ends were 0 bases for V and 2 bases for J; bases not matched to a gene: 6. The germline V gene has CDR1 SQVTM and CDR2 ANQGSEA. This CDR3 comprises 16 residues. The CDR3 bases are TGCAGCGTTGAAGATCAAACGGGACAGGGGAACTATGGCTACACCTTC. This codes for CSVEDQTGQGNYGYTF. Full variable domain (outside the CDR3, taken from reference TRBV29-1 and TRBJ1-2): SAVISQKPSRDICQRGTSLTIQCQVDSQVTMMFWYRQQPGQSLTLIATANQGSEATYESGFVIDKFPISRPNLTFSTLTVSNMSPEDSSIYLCSVEDQTGQGNYGYTFGSGTRLTVV.

The DNA for the CDR3 is TGTGCCTGGAGTGTACAGCGGGTCCAGCATTTT. Protein product: CAWSVQRVQHF. The chain links TRBV30 to TRBJ1-5; D not certain. Looked up from germline, CDR1 is GTSNPN and CDR2 is SVGIG (reference sequence). The CDR3 consists of 11 residues. Trimming left V 0 bases short and J 12 bases short, with 9 bases between. Full variable domain (remainder filled in from reference TRBV30 and TRBJ1-5): SQTIHQWPATLVQPVGSPLSLECTVEGTSNPNLYWYRQAAGRGLQLLFYSVGIGQISSEVPQNLSASRPQDRQFILSSKKLLLSDSGFYLCAWSVQRVQHFGDGTRLSIL.

This clone was seen only once. CDR3: CASSEEGRRNTIYF. DNA for the CDR3: TGTGCCAGCAGTGAAGAGGGAAGGCGAAACACCATATATTTT. The V gene is TRBV2, the J gene TRBJ1-3; no reliable D call. The CDR3 sequence is 14 residues long. Germline V gene sequence: CDR1 SNHLY, CDR2 FYNNEI. V lost 1 base and J lost 5, with 9 bases in between.

V usage is TRBV7-9 and J usage is TRBJ1-5, with D tentatively TRBD1 (6 bases). Trimming removed 6 bases from V and 4 bases from J, with 13 bases in between. This CDR3 spans 14 amino acids. CDR1 and CDR2 (germline): SEHNR, FQNEAQ (reference sequence). The DNA for the CDR3 is TGTGCCAGCAGTAAAGGGGGGCTAAATCAGCCCCAGCATTTT. It yields the protein CASSKGGLNQPQHF. Using reference TRBV7-9 and TRBJ1-5 for the parts outside the CDR3, the full variable domain is DTGVSQNPRHKITKRGQNVTFRCDPISEHNRLYWYRQTLGQGPEFLTYFQNEAQLEKSRLLSDRFSAERPKGSFSTLEIQRTEQGDSAMYLCASSKGGLNQPQHFGDGTRLSIL.